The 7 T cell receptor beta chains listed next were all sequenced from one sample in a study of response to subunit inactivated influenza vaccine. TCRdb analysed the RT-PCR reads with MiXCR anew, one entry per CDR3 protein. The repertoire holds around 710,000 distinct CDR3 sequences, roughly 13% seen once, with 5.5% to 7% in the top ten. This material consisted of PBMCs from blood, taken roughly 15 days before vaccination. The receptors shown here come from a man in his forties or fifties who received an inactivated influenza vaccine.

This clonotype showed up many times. CDR3 sequence reads: CASSRETSGGYNEQFF. The CDR3 nucleotides read TGCGCCAGCAGCCGAGAGACTAGCGGGGGGTACAATGAGCAGTTCTTC. The chain links TRBV4-1 to TRBJ2-1; 13 bases align to TRBD2. CDR1 is MGHRA, CDR2 YSYEKL, per germline. V lost 4 bases to trimming and J lost 4 bases; unmatched junction nucleotides: 4. This CDR3 has 16 amino acids.

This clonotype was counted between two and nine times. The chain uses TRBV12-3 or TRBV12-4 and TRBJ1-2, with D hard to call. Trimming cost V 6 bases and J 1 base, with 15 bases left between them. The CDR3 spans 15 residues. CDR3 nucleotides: TGTGCCAGCAGCCGGACGGAAGCGCGTAACTATGGCTACACCTTC. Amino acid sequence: CASSRTEARNYGYTF.

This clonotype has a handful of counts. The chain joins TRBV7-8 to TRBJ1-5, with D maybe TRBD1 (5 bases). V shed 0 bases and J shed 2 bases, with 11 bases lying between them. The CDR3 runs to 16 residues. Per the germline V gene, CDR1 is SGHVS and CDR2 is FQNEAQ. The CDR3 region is CASSLASGIGNQPQHF. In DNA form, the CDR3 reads TGTGCCAGCAGCTTAGCTTCAGGGATCGGCAATCAGCCCCAGCATTTT.

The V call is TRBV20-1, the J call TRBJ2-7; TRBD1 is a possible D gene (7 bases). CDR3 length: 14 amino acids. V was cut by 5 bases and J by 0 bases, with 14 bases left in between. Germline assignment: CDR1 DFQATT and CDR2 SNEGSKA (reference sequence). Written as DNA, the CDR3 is TGCAGTGCTGGGGGGACAGTTAGCTCCTACGAGCAGTACTTC. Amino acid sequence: CSAGGTVSSYEQYF.

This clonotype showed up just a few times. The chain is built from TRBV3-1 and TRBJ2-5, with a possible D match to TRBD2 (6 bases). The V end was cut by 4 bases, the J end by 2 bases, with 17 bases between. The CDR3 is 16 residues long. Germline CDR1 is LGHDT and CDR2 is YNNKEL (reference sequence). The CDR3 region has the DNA TGTGCCAGCAGCCCCCCCCGGGGACTTAGACAAGAGACCCAGTACTTC. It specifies CASSPPRGLRQETQYF.

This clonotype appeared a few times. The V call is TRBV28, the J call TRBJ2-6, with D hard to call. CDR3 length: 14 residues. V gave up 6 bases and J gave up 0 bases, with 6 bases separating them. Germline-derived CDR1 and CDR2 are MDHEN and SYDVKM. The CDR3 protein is CASRAHSGANVLTF. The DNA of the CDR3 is TGTGCCAGCAGGGCACACTCTGGGGCCAACGTCCTGACTTTC.

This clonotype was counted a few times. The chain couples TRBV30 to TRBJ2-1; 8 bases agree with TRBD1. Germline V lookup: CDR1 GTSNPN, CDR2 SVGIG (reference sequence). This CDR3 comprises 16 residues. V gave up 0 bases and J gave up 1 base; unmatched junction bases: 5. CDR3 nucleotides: TGTGCCTGGAGTGTACTTAACAGGGGGTCCTACAATGAGCAGTTCTTC. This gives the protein CAWSVLNRGSYNEQFF.